This note documents a single TCR beta chain sequence. Its target is not known. The sample's time point: pre-treatment sample, taken before nivolumab and TIL therapy. The tumor samples were excised metastases, mostly pleural nodules or supraclavicular lymph nodes. This was the immunoSEQ v3 assay. Using immunoSEQ multiplex PCR, the repertoire was profiled, and TCRdb retains in-frame clones only, with some absent. The repertoire holds approximately 95,000 clones, with around three fifths as singletons. This specimen comes from a study of TIL therapy for anti-PD-1-resistant metastatic lung cancer. Study at large: Half of patients were current or former smokers. Study-level results: Many TIL product clones were absent from baseline tumor, suggesting clonal contraction.

In germline, CDR1 is KGHSH, CDR2 LQKENI. The CDR3 runs 15 residues. Trimming at V came to 6 bases and at J to 2 bases, leaving 4 bases not matched to a gene. This receptor was identified in a person aged 25-85 years with non-small cell lung cancer. This chain joins TRBV18 and TRBJ2-6, with 7 bases matching TRBD1. The material sequenced was tumor tissue, taken at baseline. The CDR3 DNA sequence: TGTGCCAGCTCGCCAGACAGGGCTGGGGCCAACGTCCTGACTTTC. It yields the protein CASSPDRAGANVLTF.